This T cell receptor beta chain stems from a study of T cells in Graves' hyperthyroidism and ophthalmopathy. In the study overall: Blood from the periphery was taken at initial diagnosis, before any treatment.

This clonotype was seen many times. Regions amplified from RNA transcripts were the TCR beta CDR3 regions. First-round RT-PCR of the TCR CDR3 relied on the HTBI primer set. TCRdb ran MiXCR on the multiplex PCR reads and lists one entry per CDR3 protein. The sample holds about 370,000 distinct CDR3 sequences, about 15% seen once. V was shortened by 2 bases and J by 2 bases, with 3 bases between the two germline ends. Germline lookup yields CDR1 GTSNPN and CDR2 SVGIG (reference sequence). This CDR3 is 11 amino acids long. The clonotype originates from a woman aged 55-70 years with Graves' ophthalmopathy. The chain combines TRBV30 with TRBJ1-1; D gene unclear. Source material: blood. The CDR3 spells CAWSFNTEAFF. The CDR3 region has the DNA TGTGCCTGGAGTTTTAACACTGAAGCTTTCTTT.